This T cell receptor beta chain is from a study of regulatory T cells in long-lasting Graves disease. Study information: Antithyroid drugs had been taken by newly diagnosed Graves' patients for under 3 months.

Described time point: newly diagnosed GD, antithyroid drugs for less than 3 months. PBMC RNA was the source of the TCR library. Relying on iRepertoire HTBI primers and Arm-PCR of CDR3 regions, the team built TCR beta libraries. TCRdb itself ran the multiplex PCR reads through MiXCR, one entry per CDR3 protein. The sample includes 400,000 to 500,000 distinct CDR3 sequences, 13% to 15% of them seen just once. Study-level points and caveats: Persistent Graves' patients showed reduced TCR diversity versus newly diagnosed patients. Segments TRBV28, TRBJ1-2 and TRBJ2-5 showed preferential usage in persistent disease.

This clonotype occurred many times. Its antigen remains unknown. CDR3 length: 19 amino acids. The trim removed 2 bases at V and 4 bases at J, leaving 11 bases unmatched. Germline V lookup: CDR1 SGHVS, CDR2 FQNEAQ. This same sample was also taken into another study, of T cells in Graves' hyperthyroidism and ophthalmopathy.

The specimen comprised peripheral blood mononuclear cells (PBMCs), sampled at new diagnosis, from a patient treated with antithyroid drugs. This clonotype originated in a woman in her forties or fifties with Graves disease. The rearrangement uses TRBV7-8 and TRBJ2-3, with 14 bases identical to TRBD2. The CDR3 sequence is CASSLTRGTSGSRADTQYF. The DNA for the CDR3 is TGTGCCAGCAGCTTAACCCGCGGGACTAGCGGGAGTCGGGCAGATACGCAGTATTTT.